Listed below are T cell receptor beta chains from one sample, sequenced in a study of blood T cell repertoires in COVID-19. TCRdb's copy holds only in-frame clones and misses some; the assay was immunoSEQ multiplex PCR. The sample has roughly 370,000 clones; around nine tenths are singletons. The specimen sequenced was PBMCs or T cells enriched from blood (not recorded which). These receptors originate from a woman between 45 and 60 years old who had recovered from COVID-19. Both conserved end residues are part of each CDR3.

CDR3 length: 17
V gene: TRBV19
J gene: TRBJ2-5
CDR3 protein: CASSRRILAAVKETQYF

CDR3 length: 14
V gene: TRBV19
J gene: TRBJ1-1
CDR3 protein: CATRDRGVGTEAFF

CDR3 length: 15
V gene: TRBV6-5
J gene: TRBJ1-3
CDR3 protein: CASSSWRFSGNTIYF

CDR3 length: 14
V gene: TRBV10-3
J gene: TRBJ2-3
CDR3 protein: CAISVGTGADTQYF

CDR3 length: 13
V gene: TRBV11-2
J gene: TRBJ1-3
CDR3 protein: CASAGYSGNTIYF

CDR3 length: 14
V gene: TRBV7-3
J gene: TRBJ2-7
CDR3 protein: CASSPFGNSYEQYF

CDR3 length: 13
V gene: TRBV5-1
J gene: TRBJ2-7
CDR3 protein: CASSIGQGREQYF

CDR3 length: 14
V gene: TRBV6-5
J gene: TRBJ1-6
CDR3 protein: CASRRWTENSPLHF

CDR3 length: 15
V gene: TRBV5-1
J gene: TRBJ1-1
CDR3 protein: CASSLGGPHNTEAFF

CDR3 length: 14
V gene: TRBV5-8
J gene: TRBJ2-5
CDR3 protein: CASSLGVTKETQYF